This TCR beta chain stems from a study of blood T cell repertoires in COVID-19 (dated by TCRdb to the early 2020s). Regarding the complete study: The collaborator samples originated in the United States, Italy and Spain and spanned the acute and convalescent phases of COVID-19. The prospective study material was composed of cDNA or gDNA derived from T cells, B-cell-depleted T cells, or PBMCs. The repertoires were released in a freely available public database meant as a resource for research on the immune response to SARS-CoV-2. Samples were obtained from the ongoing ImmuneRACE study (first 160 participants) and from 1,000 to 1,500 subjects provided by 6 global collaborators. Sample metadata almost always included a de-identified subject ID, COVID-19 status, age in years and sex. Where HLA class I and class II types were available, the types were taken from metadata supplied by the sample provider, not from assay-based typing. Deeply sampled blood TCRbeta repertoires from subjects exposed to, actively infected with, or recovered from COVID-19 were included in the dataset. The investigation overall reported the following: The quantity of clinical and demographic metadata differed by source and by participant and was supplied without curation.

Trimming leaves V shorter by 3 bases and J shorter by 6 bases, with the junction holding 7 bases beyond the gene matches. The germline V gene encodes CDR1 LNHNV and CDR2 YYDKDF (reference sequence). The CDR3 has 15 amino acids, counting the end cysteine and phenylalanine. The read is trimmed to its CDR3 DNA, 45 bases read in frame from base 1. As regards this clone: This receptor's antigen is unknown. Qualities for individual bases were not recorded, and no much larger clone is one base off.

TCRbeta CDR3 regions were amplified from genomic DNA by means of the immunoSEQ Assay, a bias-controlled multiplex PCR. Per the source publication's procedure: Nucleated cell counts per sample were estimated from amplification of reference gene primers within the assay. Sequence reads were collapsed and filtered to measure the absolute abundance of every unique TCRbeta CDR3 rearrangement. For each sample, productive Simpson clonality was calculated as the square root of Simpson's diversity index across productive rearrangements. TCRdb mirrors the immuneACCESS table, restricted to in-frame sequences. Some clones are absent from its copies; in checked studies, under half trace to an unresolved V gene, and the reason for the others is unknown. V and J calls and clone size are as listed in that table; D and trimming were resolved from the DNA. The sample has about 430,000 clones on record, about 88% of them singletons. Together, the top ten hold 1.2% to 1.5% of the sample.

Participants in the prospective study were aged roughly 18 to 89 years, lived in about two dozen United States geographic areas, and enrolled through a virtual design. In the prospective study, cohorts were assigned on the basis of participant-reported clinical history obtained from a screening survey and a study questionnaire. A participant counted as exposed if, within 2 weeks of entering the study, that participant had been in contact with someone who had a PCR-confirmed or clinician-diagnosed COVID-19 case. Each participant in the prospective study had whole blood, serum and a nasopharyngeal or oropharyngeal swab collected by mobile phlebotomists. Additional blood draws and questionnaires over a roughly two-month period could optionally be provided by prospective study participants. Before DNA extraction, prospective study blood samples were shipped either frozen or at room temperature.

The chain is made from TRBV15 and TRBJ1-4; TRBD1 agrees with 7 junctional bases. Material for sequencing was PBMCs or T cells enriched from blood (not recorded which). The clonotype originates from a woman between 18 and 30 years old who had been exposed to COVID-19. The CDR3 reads CATSRPGQTDEKLFF. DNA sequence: TGTGCCACCAGCAGGCCGGGACAGACCGATGAAAAACTGTTTTTT.